The text below deals with one TCR beta chain. The antigen remains unidentified. The entry originates in a study of Tregs in tolerant kidney transplant recipients. Thawed PBMCs were FACS-sorted into unstimulated CD4+CD25+CD127- regulatory T cells, CD4+CD25- non-regulatory cells, CD4 and CD8 cells. Sequencing used immunoSEQ multiplex PCR; TCRdb keeps in-frame clones, though not all of them. This table holds tens of thousands of clones, around 90% found once. The CDR3 is 13 amino acids. With 4 bases removed from V and 0 bases from J, the gap between germline ends came to 5 bases. The germline gives CDR1 SGHNT, CDR2 YYREEE (reference sequence). The study, taken as a whole, reports: The small number of patients limits these findings pending further validation.

V is TRBV5-4 and J is TRBJ2-1; unclear D gene. This specimen consisted of Tregs from blood, obtained before the transplant. The receptor was derived from a human donor who received a combined kidney and bone marrow transplant. CDR3 protein: CASSTTSYNEQFF. For the CDR3, the DNA is TGTGCCAGCAGCACGACCTCCTACAATGAGCAGTTCTTC.